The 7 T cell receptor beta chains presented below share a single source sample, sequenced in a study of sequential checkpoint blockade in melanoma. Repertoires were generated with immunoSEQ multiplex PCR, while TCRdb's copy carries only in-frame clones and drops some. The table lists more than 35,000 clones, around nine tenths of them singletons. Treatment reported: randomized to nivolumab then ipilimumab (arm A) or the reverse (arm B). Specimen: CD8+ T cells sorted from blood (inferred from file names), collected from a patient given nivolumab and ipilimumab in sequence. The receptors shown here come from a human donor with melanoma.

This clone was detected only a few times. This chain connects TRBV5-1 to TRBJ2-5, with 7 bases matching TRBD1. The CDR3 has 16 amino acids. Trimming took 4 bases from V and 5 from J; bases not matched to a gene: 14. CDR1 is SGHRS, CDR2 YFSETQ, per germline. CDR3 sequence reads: CASSIRQGLIGETQYF. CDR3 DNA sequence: TGCGCCAGCAGCATACGACAGGGATTGATTGGGGAGACCCAGTACTTC.

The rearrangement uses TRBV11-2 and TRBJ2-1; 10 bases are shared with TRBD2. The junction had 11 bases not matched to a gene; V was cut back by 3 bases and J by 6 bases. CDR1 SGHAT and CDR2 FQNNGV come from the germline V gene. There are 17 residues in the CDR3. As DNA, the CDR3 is TGTGCCAGCAGCTTTATGCTAGCGGGAGTAAGGGGCAATGAGCAGTTCTTC. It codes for CASSFMLAGVRGNEQFF.

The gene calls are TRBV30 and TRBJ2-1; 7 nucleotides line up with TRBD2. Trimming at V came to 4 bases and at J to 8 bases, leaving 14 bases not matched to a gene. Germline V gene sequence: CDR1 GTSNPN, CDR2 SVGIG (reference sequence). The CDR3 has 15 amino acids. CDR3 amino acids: CAWTGSGYLVYEQFF. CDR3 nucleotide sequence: TGTGCCTGGACTGGTAGCGGGTACTTGGTATATGAGCAGTTCTTC.

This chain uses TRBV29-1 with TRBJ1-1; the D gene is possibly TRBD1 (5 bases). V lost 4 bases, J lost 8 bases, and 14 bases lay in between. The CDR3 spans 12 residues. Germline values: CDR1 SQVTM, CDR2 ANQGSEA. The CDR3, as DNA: TGCAGCGTTGTAGTGGGGCCCGGGGAAGCTTTCTTT. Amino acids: CSVVVGPGEAFF.

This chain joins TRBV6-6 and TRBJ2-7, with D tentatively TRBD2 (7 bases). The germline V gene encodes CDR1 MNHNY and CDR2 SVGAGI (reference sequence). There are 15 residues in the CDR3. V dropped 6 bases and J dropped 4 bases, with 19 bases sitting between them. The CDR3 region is CASSQDGRGLYEQYF. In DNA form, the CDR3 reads TGTGCCAGCAGCCAGGACGGGCGGGGGCTTTACGAGCAGTACTTC.

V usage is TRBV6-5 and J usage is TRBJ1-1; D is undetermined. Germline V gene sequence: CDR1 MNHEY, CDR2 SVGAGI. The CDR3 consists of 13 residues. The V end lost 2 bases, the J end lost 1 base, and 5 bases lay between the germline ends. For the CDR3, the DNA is TGTGCCAGCAGTTACGGGAGGAACACTGAAGCTTTCTTT. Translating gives CASSYGRNTEAFF.

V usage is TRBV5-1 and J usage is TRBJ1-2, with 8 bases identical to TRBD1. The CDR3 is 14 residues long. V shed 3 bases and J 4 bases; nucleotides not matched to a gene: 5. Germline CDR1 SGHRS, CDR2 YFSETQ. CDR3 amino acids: CASSSGQGGYGYTF. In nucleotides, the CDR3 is TGCGCCAGCAGCTCAGGACAGGGTGGCTATGGCTACACCTTC.